The clone carrying this T cell receptor beta chain was detected once. The antigen is not known. Measured with immunoSEQ multiplex PCR; TCRdb has only the in-frame clones, and not every one. This sample carries more than 20,000 clones, around 80% of them seen once, and the ten largest clones take 17%. This entry is derived from a study of PD-1 blockade in classical Hodgkin lymphoma. Overall study results and limits: Only CD4+ TCR diversity, not CD8+, had risen significantly by C4D1. Complete responders' diversity at baseline resembled that of newly diagnosed patients. Diminished baseline TCR diversity has been reported in newly diagnosed patients relative to healthy donors.

Trimming took off 1 base at V and 0 bases at J, with 6 bases between the two ends. Looked up from germline, CDR1 is KGHSH and CDR2 is LQKENI. This CDR3 has 14 amino acids. Each patient relapsed following autologous stem cell transplantation, and prior brentuximab vedotin exposure differed. Sequencing used peripheral blood mononuclear cells (PBMCs), obtained before the second cycle of nivolumab. The receptor comes from a human donor with classical Hodgkin lymphoma. The chain uses TRBV18 and TRBJ1-1; no reliable D call. The CDR3 spells CASSPQGLNTEAFF. The CDR3 DNA is TGTGCCAGCTCACCACAGGGATTGAACACTGAAGCTTTCTTT. Full variable domain (outside the CDR3, taken from reference TRBV18 and TRBJ1-1): NAGVMQNPRHLVRRRGQEARLRCSPMKGHSHVYWYRQLPEEGLKFMVYLQKENIIDESGMPKERFSAEFPKEGPSILRIQQVVRGDSAAYFCASSPQGLNTEAFFGQGTRLTVV.